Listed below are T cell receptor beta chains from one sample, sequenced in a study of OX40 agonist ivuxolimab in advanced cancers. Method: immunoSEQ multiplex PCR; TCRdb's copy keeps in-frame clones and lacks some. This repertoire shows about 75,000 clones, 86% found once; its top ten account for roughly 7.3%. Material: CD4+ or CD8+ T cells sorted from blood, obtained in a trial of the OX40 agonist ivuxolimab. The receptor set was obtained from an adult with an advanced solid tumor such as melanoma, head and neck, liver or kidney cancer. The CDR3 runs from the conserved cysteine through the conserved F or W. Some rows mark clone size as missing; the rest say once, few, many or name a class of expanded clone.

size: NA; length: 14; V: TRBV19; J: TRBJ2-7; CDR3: CASSTRQGFYEQYF
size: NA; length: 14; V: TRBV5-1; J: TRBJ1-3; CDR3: CASSSGGGGNTIYF
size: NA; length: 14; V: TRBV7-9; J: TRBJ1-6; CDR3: CASSPTAPDSPLHF
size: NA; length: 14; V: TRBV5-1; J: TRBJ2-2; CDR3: CASSAEGVPGELFF
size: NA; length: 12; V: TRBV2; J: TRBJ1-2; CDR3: CASSVGIYGYTF
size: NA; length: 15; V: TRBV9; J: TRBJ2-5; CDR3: CASSPRQAVWETQYF
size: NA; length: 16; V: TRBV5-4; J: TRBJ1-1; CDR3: CASSLPQVLMNTEAFF
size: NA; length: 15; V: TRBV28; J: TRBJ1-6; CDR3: CASSKYGSYNSPLHF
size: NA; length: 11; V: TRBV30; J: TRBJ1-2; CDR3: CAWAQGGGYTF
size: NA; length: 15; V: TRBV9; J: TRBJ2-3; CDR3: CASSVTGHSTDTQYF
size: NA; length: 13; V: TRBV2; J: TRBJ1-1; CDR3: CARSFWTGTEAFF
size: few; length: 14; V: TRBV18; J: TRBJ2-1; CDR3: CASSTSITGNEQFF
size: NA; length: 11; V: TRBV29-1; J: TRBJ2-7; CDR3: CSVGGFYEQYF
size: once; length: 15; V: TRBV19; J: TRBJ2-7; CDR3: CASSAGTGGSNEQYF
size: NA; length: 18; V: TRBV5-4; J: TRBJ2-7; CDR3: CASSFGPPSGGLSYEQYF
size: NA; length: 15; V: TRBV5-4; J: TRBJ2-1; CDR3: CASSFPGTGGNEQFF
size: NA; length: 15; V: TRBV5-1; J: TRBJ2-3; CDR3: CASSPAGRITDTQYF
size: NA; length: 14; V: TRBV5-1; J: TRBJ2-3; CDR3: CASSHGGATDTQYF
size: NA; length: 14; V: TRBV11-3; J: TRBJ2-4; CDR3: CASSSQGLPNIQYF
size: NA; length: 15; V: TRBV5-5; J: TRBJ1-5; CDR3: CASSLESGVRQPQHF
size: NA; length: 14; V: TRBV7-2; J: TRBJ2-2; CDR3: CASSLAQGLGELFF
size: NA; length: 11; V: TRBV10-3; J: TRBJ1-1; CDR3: CASVWNTEAFF
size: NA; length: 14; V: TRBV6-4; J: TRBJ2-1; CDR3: CASSGEGGMDEQFF
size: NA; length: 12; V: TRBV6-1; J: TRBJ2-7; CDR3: CASSATRYEQYF
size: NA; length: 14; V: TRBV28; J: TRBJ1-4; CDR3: CASSSPGGIEKLFF
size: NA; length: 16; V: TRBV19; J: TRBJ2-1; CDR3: CASSTYQGTGMNEQFF
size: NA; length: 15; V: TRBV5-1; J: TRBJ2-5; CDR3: CASSQQGAQRETQYF
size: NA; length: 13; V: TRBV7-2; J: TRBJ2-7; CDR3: CASSPTGSYEQYF
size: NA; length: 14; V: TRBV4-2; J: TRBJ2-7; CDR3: CASSRQQGWYEQYF
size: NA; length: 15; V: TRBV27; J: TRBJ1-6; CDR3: CASSLGRAYNSPLHF
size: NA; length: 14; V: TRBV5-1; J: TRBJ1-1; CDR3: CASSTQGMNTEAFF
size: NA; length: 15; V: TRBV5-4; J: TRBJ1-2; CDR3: CASSTGLRSGYGYTF
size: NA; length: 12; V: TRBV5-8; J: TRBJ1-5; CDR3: CASSFPGQPQHF
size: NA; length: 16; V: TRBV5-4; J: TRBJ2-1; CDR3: CASSSDRGRIYNEQFF
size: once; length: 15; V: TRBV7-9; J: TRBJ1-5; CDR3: CASSSSGVSNQPQHF
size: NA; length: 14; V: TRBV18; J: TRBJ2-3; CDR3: CASSSGTGGDTQYF
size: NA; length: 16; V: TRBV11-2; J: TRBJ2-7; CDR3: CASSLQLGTGYYEQYF
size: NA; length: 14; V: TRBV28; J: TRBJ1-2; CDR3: CASSFSGSNYGYTF
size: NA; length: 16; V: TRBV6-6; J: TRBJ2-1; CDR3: CASSYPYSGSVNEQFF
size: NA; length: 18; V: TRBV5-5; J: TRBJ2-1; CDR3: CASSSQTSGRESYNEQFF
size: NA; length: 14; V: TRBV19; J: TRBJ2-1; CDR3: CASKRVASYNEQFF
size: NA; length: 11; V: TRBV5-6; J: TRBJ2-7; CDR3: CASSDSYEQYF
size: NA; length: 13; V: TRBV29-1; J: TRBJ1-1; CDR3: CSVDGHQNTEAFF
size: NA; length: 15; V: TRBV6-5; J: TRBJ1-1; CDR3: CASSFRTGGITEAFF
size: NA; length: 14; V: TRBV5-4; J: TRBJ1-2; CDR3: CASSRDREAGGYTF